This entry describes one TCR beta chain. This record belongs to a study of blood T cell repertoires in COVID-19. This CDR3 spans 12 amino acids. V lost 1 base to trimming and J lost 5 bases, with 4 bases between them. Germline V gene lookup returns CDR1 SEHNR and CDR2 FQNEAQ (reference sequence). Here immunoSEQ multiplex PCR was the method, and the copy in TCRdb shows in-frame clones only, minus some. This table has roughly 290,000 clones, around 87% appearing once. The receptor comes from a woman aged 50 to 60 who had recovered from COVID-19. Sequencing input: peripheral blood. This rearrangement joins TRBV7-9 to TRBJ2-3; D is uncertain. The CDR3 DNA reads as TGTGCCAGCAGCTTAGTAATAGATACGCAGTATTTT. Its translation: CASSLVIDTQYF. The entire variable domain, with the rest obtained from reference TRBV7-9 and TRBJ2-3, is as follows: DTGVSQNPRHKITKRGQNVTFRCDPISEHNRLYWYRQTLGQGPEFLTYFQNEAQLEKSRLLSDRFSAERPKGSFSTLEIQRTEQGDSAMYLCASSLVIDTQYFGPGTRLTVL.